This T cell receptor beta chain was sequenced in a study of radiotherapy plus CTLA-4 blockade in lung cancer. Study results and caveats: Radiotherapy was combined with ipilimumab, and tumor-derived TCR clones then expanded in blood.

A note on this clone: Its antigen is not identified.

Trimming removed 5 bases from V and 8 bases from J, with 21 bases in between. From germline, CDR1 is SEHNR and CDR2 FQNEAQ (reference sequence). The CDR3 runs 15 residues. Sequencing used immunoSEQ multiplex PCR; TCRdb keeps in-frame clones, though not all of them. This sample yields 40,000 to 50,000 clones, of which 70% to 80% are seen a single time; approximately 9% belongs to the top ten. The chain carries TRBV7-9 and TRBJ2-5, with a weak D call TRBD2 (7 bases). The sequencing used peripheral blood, collected from a patient treated with radiotherapy plus ipilimumab. The receptor was isolated from a human donor with non-small cell lung cancer who had stable disease on radiotherapy plus ipilimumab. This CDR3 is CASSIFGGASDTQYF. The CDR3 DNA follows: TGTGCCAGCAGCATATTTGGGGGGGCTTCAGATACCCAGTACTTC.